These 32 T cell receptor beta chains share one sample of origin, sequenced in a study of cytomegalovirus exposure and HLA in healthy donors. The primer mix had 60 Vbeta and 13 Jbeta primers. Profiling relied on immunoSEQ multiplex PCR, and the TCRdb table lists in-frame clones only, not all of them. The sample has about 93,000 clones, 65% to 85% seen once. Specimen: PBMCs. These receptors were collected from a man aged 45 to 65 in good health and CMV-seronegative.

The chain carries TRBV18 and TRBJ1-5; TRBD1 is a possible D gene (6 bases). The CDR3 is 16 residues long. Looked up from germline, CDR1 is KGHSH and CDR2 is LQKENI. V dropped 3 bases and J dropped 0 bases, with 12 bases sitting between them. Here the CDR3 reads CASSPTDSYSNQPQHF. The CDR3 nucleotides read TGTGCCAGCTCACCCACGGACAGCTATAGCAATCAGCCCCAGCATTTT.

The chain has TRBV9 and TRBJ2-7, with 7 bases fitting TRBD1. The CDR3 contains 14 residues. Unmatched junction bases numbered 6, after V lost 4 bases and J lost 2 bases. Germline V gene data show CDR1 as SGDLS and CDR2 as YYNGEE. CDR3 sequence (DNA): TGTGCCAGCAGCCCTACCGGGACAGCCTACGAGCAGTACTTC. Translating it yields CASSPTGTAYEQYF.

The chain recombines TRBV11-2 with TRBJ1-1; D not resolved. Germline V lookup: CDR1 SGHAT, CDR2 FQNNGV. V was trimmed by 3 bases and J by 1 base, leaving 15 bases between them. The length of the CDR3 is 16 residues. The CDR3 spells CASSLGLRMENTEAFF. CDR3 nucleotide sequence: TGTGCCAGCAGCTTGGGCTTACGGATGGAGAACACTGAAGCTTTCTTT. Combining the CDR3 with reference TRBV11-2 and TRBJ1-1 gives the whole variable domain EAGVAQSPRYKIIEKRQSVAFWCNPISGHATLYWYQQILGQGPKLLIQFQNNGVVDDSQLPKDRFSAERLKGVDSTLKIQPAKLEDSAVYLCASSLGLRMENTEAFFGQGTRLTVV.

CDR3 in DNA: TGTGCCAGCAGTTACCGACAGGGAAACTATGGCTACACCTTC. Translated, it gives CASSYRQGNYGYTF. The genes are TRBV6-5 and TRBJ1-2; TRBD1 agrees at 7 bases. The V gene end was trimmed by 2 bases and the J gene end by 2 bases; junction bases not matched to a gene: 2. Germline CDR1 reads MNHEY; CDR2 reads SVGAGI. The CDR3 runs to 14 residues.

This chain connects TRBV7-5 to TRBJ1-1. TRBV7-5 is termed a pseudogene. The CDR3 loop spans 15 amino acids. This chain's CDR3 is CARSCGGKRNTEAFF. The CDR3 DNA reads as TGTGCCAGAAGCTGTGGAGGGAAGAGGAACACTGAAGCTTTCTTT.

The chain has TRBV4-1 and TRBJ2-7, with 14 bases identical to TRBD2. CDR3 length: 18 amino acids. Trimming removed 2 bases from V and 4 bases from J; junction bases left unmatched: 10. The germline V gene encodes CDR1 MGHRA and CDR2 YSYEKL. Written as DNA, the CDR3 is TGCGCCAGCAGCCAATTTCCGGGACTAGCGGGAGAGGGTTACGAGCAGTACTTC. It translates to CASSQFPGLAGEGYEQYF.

This CDR3 is CASSPRGQGVVADTQYF. CDR3 sequence (DNA): TGCGCCAGCAGCCCAAGGGGACAGGGAGTGGTAGCAGATACGCAGTATTTT. This chain links TRBV5-1 with TRBJ2-3, with 9 bases matching TRBD1. CDR3 size: 17 residues. Germline trimming cut 4 bases from V and 4 bases from J; bases unmatched to any gene: 13. Germline V lookup: CDR1 SGHRS, CDR2 YFSETQ.

This clone was observed a handful of times. The rearrangement links TRBV5-1 to TRBJ1-3; D remains ambiguous. This CDR3 comprises 15 residues. Trimming stripped 4 bases from V and 0 bases from J, with 11 bases between. The germline V gene has CDR1 SGHRS and CDR2 YFSETQ. The CDR3 loop reads CASSPSADSGNTIYF. The CDR3 coding sequence is TGCGCCAGCAGCCCCAGCGCAGACTCTGGAAACACCATATATTTT.

The chain recombines TRBV28 with TRBJ1-3; D perhaps matches TRBD1 (5 bases). CDR1 is MDHEN, CDR2 SYDVKM, per germline. V was clipped by 8 bases and J by 0 bases, with 20 bases between them. This CDR3 spans 17 amino acids. The CDR3 protein is CASVGLQATISGNTIYF. The CDR3 DNA reads TGTGCCAGCGTAGGGCTACAGGCAACCATCTCTGGAAACACCATATATTTT.

V gene TRBV18 combines with J gene TRBJ1-1, with TRBD1 matching 7 bases. Germline V gene sequence: CDR1 KGHSH, CDR2 LQKENI. Trimming cost V 4 bases and J 0 bases; bases outside gene matches: 14. The length of the CDR3 is 18 residues. Written as DNA, the CDR3 is TGTGCCAGCTCACGAGAGGGCAGGGGGACGCTCATGAACACTGAAGCTTTCTTT. Its protein product is CASSREGRGTLMNTEAFF.

This chain links TRBV27 with TRBJ2-7; TRBD2 agrees at 11 bases. Germline-derived CDR1 and CDR2 are MNHEY and SMNVEV (reference sequence). V dropped 2 bases and J dropped 2; count of bases not matched to a gene: 5. The CDR3 runs 16 residues. As DNA, the CDR3 is TGTGCCAGCAGTTTAACCCCGACTAGCGGGGCCTACGAGCAGTACTTC. This codes for CASSLTPTSGAYEQYF.

This clone is a singleton in its sample. The chain carries TRBV6-1 and TRBJ1-2; 9 bases are shared with TRBD1. The germline CDR1 and CDR2 sequences are MNHNS and SASEGT. V gave up 6 bases and J gave up 5 bases; unmatched junction bases: 1. The CDR3 spans 12 residues. DNA of the CDR3: TGTGCCAGCAGGGACAGGGGATATGGCTACACCTTC. It is translated as CASRDRGYGYTF.

The genes are TRBV25-1 and TRBJ2-7, with TRBD2 identical over 11 bases. With 5 bases clipped from V and 3 bases from J, the junction kept 6 bases outside the gene matches. Germline V lookup: CDR1 MGHDK, CDR2 SYGVNS. The CDR3 is made up of 15 amino acids. The CDR3 sequence is CASSPAGTSGYEQYF. In nucleotides, the CDR3 is TGTGCCAGCAGTCCCGCCGGGACTAGCGGCTACGAGCAGTACTTC.

The table lists this clone with a count of one. The chain links TRBV2 to TRBJ2-2, with TRBD2 matching over 11 bases. This CDR3 is 18 amino acids long. J gave up 3 bases and V 1 base, and 7 bases lay outside the gene matches. Germline lookup yields CDR1 SNHLY and CDR2 FYNNEI. DNA of the CDR3: TGTGCCAGCAGTGAAGAAACACTAGCGGGAGACTACACCGGGGAGCTGTTTTTT. The encoded protein is CASSEETLAGDYTGELFF.

This clone has only a few counts. The chain uses TRBV6-6 and TRBJ2-1; 9 bases are a match to TRBD2. The CDR3 extends over 16 amino acids. Germline assignment: CDR1 MNHNY and CDR2 SVGAGI (reference sequence). V lost 6 bases to trimming and J lost 4 bases; unmatched junction nucleotides: 10. The CDR3 protein is CASSFPPGLAYNEQFF. The CDR3, as DNA: TGTGCCAGCAGCTTTCCTCCGGGACTAGCATACAATGAGCAGTTCTTC.

The genes are TRBV27 and TRBJ2-2, with a weak D call TRBD2 (5 bases). CDR1 is MNHEY and CDR2 is SMNVEV in the germline V gene (reference sequence). Trimming pared 2 bases from V and 1 base from J, leaving 8 bases between. This CDR3 is built from 15 residues. The CDR3 sequence: CASSLRAVNTGELFF. The CDR3 DNA follows: TGTGCCAGCAGTTTAAGAGCGGTGAACACCGGGGAGCTGTTTTTT.

This chain links TRBV30 with TRBJ2-5; perhaps TRBD1 as D (5 bases). TRBJ2-7 explains the end of the DNA better; the J call may be wrong. Germline assignment: CDR1 GTSNPN and CDR2 SVGIG (reference sequence). This CDR3 comprises 13 residues. The CDR3 nucleotides read TGTGCCTGCCATACAGGAGTCTCCTACGAGCAGTACTTC. Translating it yields CACHTGVSYEQYF.

This rearrangement joins TRBV5-4 to TRBJ2-1; 8 bases line up with TRBD2. The CDR3 runs to 14 residues. CDR1 and CDR2 from the germline V gene are SGHNT and YYREEE (reference sequence). V gave up 6 bases and J gave up 6 bases; unmatched junction bases: 8. In DNA, the CDR3 is TGTGCCAGCATGCCGGGACTAGAGGCCAATGAGCAGTTCTTC. It encodes CASMPGLEANEQFF.

This clone appeared a few times. The gene calls are TRBV19 and TRBJ2-5; 8 bases map to TRBD1. Germline CDR1 and CDR2: LNHDA and SQIVND (reference sequence). The V and J ends lost 1 base and 5 bases, in that order; junction bases with no gene match: 3. The CDR3 contains 14 residues. The CDR3, as DNA: TGTGCCAGTAGTATAGTTCAGGGGGCGGAGACCCAGTACTTC. Amino acid sequence: CASSIVQGAETQYF.

The CDR3 coding sequence is TGCGCCAGCAGCTTCCTAGCGGGAGGAAGCACAGATACGCAGTATTTT. Its protein product is CASSFLAGGSTDTQYF. The gene calls are TRBV5-1 and TRBJ2-3, with 11 bases that match TRBD2. The CDR3 spans 16 residues. Trimming took 2 bases from V and 0 from J; bases not matched to a gene: 2. CDR1 SGHRS and CDR2 YFSETQ come from the germline V gene.

This clone has just one count. CDR3 nucleotides: TGTGCCAGCAGTTCCCGCCCCCGACAGGGCAAGAACACTGAAGCTTTCTTT. Translated: CASSSRPRQGKNTEAFF. The V gene is TRBV28, the J gene TRBJ1-1; 7 positions match TRBD1. Germline-derived CDR1 and CDR2 are MDHEN and SYDVKM. Germline trimming cut 4 bases from V and 1 base from J; bases unmatched to any gene: 12. This CDR3 has 17 amino acids.

A single count supports this clone. The J gene is TRBJ2-7, the V gene TRBV2; TRBD1 matches 9 bases. CDR1 and CDR2 (germline): SNHLY, FYNNEI. The CDR3 totals 13 residues. Trimming cost V 4 bases and J 7 bases; bases outside gene matches: 5. CDR3 region: CASSVDRGGEQYF. CDR3 DNA sequence: TGTGCCAGCAGTGTGGACAGGGGTGGAGAGCAGTACTTC.

The chain employs TRBV9 and TRBJ2-2; 10 bases match TRBD2. The germline gives CDR1 SGDLS, CDR2 YYNGEE. The CDR3 is 16 residues long. V gave up 4 bases and J gave up 2 bases; unmatched junction bases: 5. CDR3 region: CASSPSGRANTGELFF. The CDR3, as DNA: TGTGCCAGCAGCCCCAGCGGGAGGGCCAACACCGGGGAGCTGTTTTTT.

This clone has only one observation. The chain couples TRBV19 to TRBJ2-1, with a tentative D call TRBD2 (5 bases). Germline V gene lookup returns CDR1 LNHDA and CDR2 SQIVND (reference sequence). The CDR3 has 12 amino acids. V lost 6 bases and J 8 bases, leaving 11 bases between the germline ends. DNA of the CDR3: TGTGCCAGTAGCAACCTAGCAGATGAGCAGTTCTTC. Translation: CASSNLADEQFF.

The chain joins TRBV7-9 to TRBJ2-7, with no clear D. Trimming pared 5 bases from V and 4 bases from J, leaving 15 bases between. Germline loops: CDR1 SEHNR, CDR2 FQNEAQ (reference sequence). This CDR3 spans 14 amino acids. The CDR3 bases are TGTGCCAGCAGCCCTAGATTACGAGAGTACGAGCAGTACTTC. Protein sequence: CASSPRLREYEQYF.

V gene TRBV9 combines with J gene TRBJ2-2; D is possibly TRBD2 (6 bases). The germline V gene encodes CDR1 SGDLS and CDR2 YYNGEE. V lost 2 bases and J 0 bases, leaving 14 bases between the germline ends. This CDR3 has 17 amino acids. The CDR3 region is CASSVTSITTNTGELFF. CDR3 DNA sequence: TGTGCCAGCAGCGTCACTAGCATAACAACGAACACCGGGGAGCTGTTTTTT.

V is TRBV5-1 and J is TRBJ2-5, with D possibly matching TRBD2 (6 bases). CDR3 size: 17 residues. V gave up 2 bases and J gave up 4 bases, with 21 bases separating them. Germline CDR1 SGHRS, CDR2 YFSETQ. The CDR3 is CASSFRLSGQRGETQYF. CDR3 nucleotide sequence: TGCGCCAGCAGCTTTAGACTGAGCGGGCAGAGGGGAGAGACCCAGTACTTC.

The gene calls are TRBV5-1 and TRBJ1-6, with 9 positions matching TRBD1. Germline CDR1 reads SGHRS; CDR2 reads YFSETQ. V dropped 3 bases and J dropped 7; count of bases not matched to a gene: 5. This CDR3 contains 15 residues. The CDR3 loop is CASSSRDRGNSPLHF. The DNA for the CDR3 is TGCGCCAGCAGCTCCCGAGACAGGGGGAATTCACCCCTCCACTTT. Supplemented by reference TRBV5-1 and TRBJ1-6, the full variable domain reads KAGVTQTPRYLIKTRGQQVTLSCSPISGHRSVSWYQQTPGQGLQFLFEYFSETQRNKGNFPGRFSGRQFSNSRSEMNVSTLELGDSALYLCASSSRDRGNSPLHFGNGTRLTVT.

The CDR3 spells CASGPSGYEQYF. CDR3 nucleotide sequence: TGTGCTAGTGGTCCCTCAGGATACGAGCAGTACTTC. The chain uses TRBV12-5 and TRBJ2-7; D is uncertain. The CDR3 consists of 12 residues. V was pared by 5 bases and J by 4 bases, with 9 bases between. Germline values: CDR1 LGHNT, CDR2 FRNRAP.

V usage is TRBV12-5 and J usage is TRBJ1-1; no reliable D call. V was shortened by 1 base and J by 4 bases, with 7 bases between the two germline ends. The CDR3 has 13 residues. In germline, CDR1 is LGHNT, CDR2 FRNRAP. CDR3 nucleotide sequence: TGTGCTAGTGGTTTGGAGCCTTCCACTGAAGCTTTCTTT. It yields the protein CASGLEPSTEAFF.

V is TRBV15 and J is TRBJ2-5; TRBD2 agrees at 10 bases. The CDR3 consists of 16 residues. Germline V gene sequence: CDR1 LNHNV, CDR2 YYDKDF (reference sequence). J gave up 6 bases and V 1 base, and 8 bases lay outside the gene matches. CDR3 sequence: CATSRGASGSVKTQYF. In DNA, the CDR3 is TGTGCCACCAGCAGAGGGGCTAGCGGGAGTGTGAAGACCCAGTACTTC. Supplemented by reference TRBV15 and TRBJ2-5, the full variable domain reads DAMVIQNPRYQVTQFGKPVTLSCSQTLNHNVMYWYQQKSSQAPKLLFHYYDKDFNNEADTPDNFQSRRPNTSFCFLDIRSPGLGDTAMYLCATSRGASGSVKTQYFGPGTRLLVL.

This clone has more than one count but fewer than ten. The chain employs TRBV9 and TRBJ2-1; D might be TRBD2 (7 bases). CDR3 size: 14 residues. Germline V gene data show CDR1 as SGDLS and CDR2 as YYNGEE. The V and J ends lost 4 bases and 6 bases respectively, with 14 bases between them. CDR3 protein: CASSTGGPRNEQFF. The CDR3, as DNA: TGTGCCAGCAGCACCGGGGGGCCTCGCAATGAGCAGTTCTTC. Full variable domain (rest looked up from reference TRBV9 and TRBJ2-1): DSGVTQTPKHLITATGQRVTLRCSPRSGDLSVYWYQQSLDQGLQFLIQYYNGEERAKGNILERFSAQQFPDLHSELNLSSLELGDSALYFCASSTGGPRNEQFFGPGTRLTVL.